The source of this T cell receptor beta chain is a study of shared clonotypes between healthy human individuals. The J segment lost 5 bases and the V segment lost 3 bases, leaving 2 bases of the junction unmatched. The CDR3 loop spans 15 amino acids. The germline CDR1 and CDR2 sequences are SEHNR and FQNEAQ (reference sequence). A remark on this clone: Other DNA sequences within the sample encode an identical CDR3.

Sequenced by immunoSEQ multiplex PCR; TCRdb stores in-frame clones only, minus some. In the table there are some 380,000 clones, 90% to 98% of which are singletons. Material for sequencing was memory CD8+ T cells sorted from blood. As to subset: CD45RO+ cells pooled with CCR7-negative TemRA cells. This clonotype originated in a man aged 25 to 45 in good health. V and J are TRBV7-9 and TRBJ1-4; 11 nucleotides match TRBD1. CDR3 region: CASSLGDRGNEKLFF. Written as DNA, the CDR3 is TGTGCCAGCAGCTTGGGGGACAGGGGGAATGAAAAACTGTTTTTT.